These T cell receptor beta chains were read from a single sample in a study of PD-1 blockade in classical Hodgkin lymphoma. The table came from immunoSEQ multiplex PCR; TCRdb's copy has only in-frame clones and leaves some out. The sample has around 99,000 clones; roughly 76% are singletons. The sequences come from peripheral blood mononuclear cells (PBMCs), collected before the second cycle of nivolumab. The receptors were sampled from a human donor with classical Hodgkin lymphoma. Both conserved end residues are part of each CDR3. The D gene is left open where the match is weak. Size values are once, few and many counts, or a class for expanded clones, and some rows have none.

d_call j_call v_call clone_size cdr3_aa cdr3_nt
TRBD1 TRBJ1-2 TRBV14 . CASSQGSTGLRYTF TGTGCCAGCAGCCAAGGATCGACAGGGTTGCGCTACACCTTC
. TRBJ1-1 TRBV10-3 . CAISGNDKARTEAFF TGTGCCATCAGTGGGAACGACAAGGCCCGAACTGAAGCTTTCTTT
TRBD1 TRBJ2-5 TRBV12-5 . CASGPGQGGEETQYF TGTGCTAGTGGTCCCGGACAGGGTGGTGAAGAGACCCAGTACTTC
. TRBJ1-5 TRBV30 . CAWSSRQATGYSNQPQHF TGTGCCTGGAGTTCGAGGCAAGCGACAGGTTATAGCAATCAGCCCCAGCATTTT
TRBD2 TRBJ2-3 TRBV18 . CASSVGTSADTQYF TGTGCCAGCTCAGTGGGGACTAGCGCGGATACGCAGTATTTT
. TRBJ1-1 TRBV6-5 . CASSHGGSNTEAFF TGTGCCAGCAGCCACGGTGGAAGCAACACTGAAGCTTTCTTT
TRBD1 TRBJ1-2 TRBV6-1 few CASSAQGGDGYTF TGTGCCAGCAGTGCTCAGGGGGGAGATGGCTACACCTTC
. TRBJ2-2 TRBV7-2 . CASSLGAPAGELFF TGTGCCAGCAGCTTAGGCGCCCCGGCCGGGGAGCTGTTTTTT
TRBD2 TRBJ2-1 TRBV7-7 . CASSPTSGSYNEQFF TGTGCCAGCAGCCCCACTAGCGGATCCTACAATGAGCAGTTCTTC
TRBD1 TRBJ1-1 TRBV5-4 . CASSLRQGAVEAFF TGTGCCAGCAGCCTGAGACAGGGGGCGGTTGAAGCTTTCTTT
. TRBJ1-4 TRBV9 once CASSVDSGEKLFF TGTGCCAGCAGCGTAGACTCGGGCGAAAAACTGTTTTTT
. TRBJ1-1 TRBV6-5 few CASRAQGWAEAFF TGTGCCAGCAGGGCCCAGGGGTGGGCTGAAGCTTTCTTT
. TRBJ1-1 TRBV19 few CASSIRVMDTEAFF TGTGCCAGTAGTATAAGGGTCATGGACACTGAAGCTTTCTTT
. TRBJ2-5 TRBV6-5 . CASSYSQTQYF TGTGCCAGCAGTTACTCCCAAACCCAGTACTTC
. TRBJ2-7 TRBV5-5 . CASSLGGSSEQYF TGTGCCAGCAGCTTGGGGGGGTCTTCCGAGCAGTACTTC
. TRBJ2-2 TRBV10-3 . CAISEQGISNTGELFF TGTGCCATCAGTGAGCAAGGAATTTCGAACACCGGGGAGCTGTTTTTT
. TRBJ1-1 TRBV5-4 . CASSLPGGGTEAFF TGTGCCAGCAGCCTGCCGGGCGGTGGCACTGAAGCTTTCTTT
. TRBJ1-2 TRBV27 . CASSNVGPRVSGNYGYTF TGTGCCAGCAGCAATGTAGGCCCCAGGGTCTCGGGGAACTATGGCTACACCTTC